Listed below are T cell receptor beta chains from one sample, sequenced in a study of blood T cell repertoires in COVID-19. Using immunoSEQ multiplex PCR, the repertoire was profiled, and TCRdb retains in-frame clones only, with some absent. The sample contains 200,000 to 250,000 clones, nearly 90% of which appear only once. The specimen was PBMCs or T cells enriched from blood (not recorded which). The receptors shown here come from a man younger than 40 who had recovered from COVID-19. Both conserved end residues are part of each CDR3. A D gene is named only where the DNA matches it firmly. Clone size appears in some rows only: once, few, many, or a class for an expanded clone.

clone size: NA
J gene: TRBJ2-7
V gene: TRBV2
D gene: TRBD1
CDR3 DNA: TGTGCCAGCAGGGGACAGGGACCTTACGAGCAGTACTTC
CDR3 protein: CASRGQGPYEQYF

clone size: NA
J gene: TRBJ2-3
V gene: TRBV11-3
D gene: NA
CDR3 DNA: TGTGCCAGCAGCTGGGGCGGGATAACAGATACGCAGTATTTT
CDR3 protein: CASSWGGITDTQYF

clone size: NA
J gene: TRBJ2-7
V gene: TRBV13
D gene: NA
CDR3 DNA: TGTGCCAGCAGCTCAACCGCCGGGGGCTACGAGCAGTACTTC
CDR3 protein: CASSSTAGGYEQYF

clone size: once
J gene: TRBJ1-2
V gene: TRBV14
D gene: NA
CDR3 DNA: TGTGCCAGCAGCCGAAGGACGCAGGGTAACTATGGCTACACCTTC
CDR3 protein: CASSRRTQGNYGYTF

clone size: once
J gene: TRBJ1-4
V gene: TRBV7-9
D gene: NA
CDR3 DNA: TGTGCCAGCAGCTTAGCGGTCACAGCAACTAATGAAAAACTGTTTTTT
CDR3 protein: CASSLAVTATNEKLFF

clone size: NA
J gene: TRBJ1-2
V gene: TRBV21-1
D gene: NA
CDR3 DNA: TGTGCCAGCAGCAAAGTCGGGGATGGCTACACCTTC
CDR3 protein: CASSKVGDGYTF

clone size: NA
J gene: TRBJ2-7
V gene: TRBV7-5
D gene: NA
CDR3 DNA: TGTGTCAGAAGCTCAAAGACCGGACAGGGAAGGAACCCACTCGAGCAGTACTTC
CDR3 protein: CVRSSKTGQGRNPLEQYF

clone size: once
J gene: TRBJ1-2
V gene: TRBV29-1
D gene: NA
CDR3 DNA: TGCAGCGTTGAAGCGCAGGTTAACTATGGCTACACCTTC
CDR3 protein: CSVEAQVNYGYTF

clone size: NA
J gene: TRBJ1-1
V gene: TRBV4-3
D gene: NA
CDR3 DNA: TGCGCCAGCAGCCAAGCGTCCGGTAATGAAGCTTTCTTT
CDR3 protein: CASSQASGNEAFF

clone size: NA
J gene: TRBJ2-1
V gene: TRBV2
D gene: TRBD1
CDR3 DNA: TGTGCCAGCAGTGAGGACAGGGCCACCTACAATGAGCAGTTCTTC
CDR3 protein: CASSEDRATYNEQFF

clone size: NA
J gene: TRBJ2-5
V gene: TRBV5-6
D gene: TRBD2
CDR3 DNA: TGTGCCAGCAGGTTGGGACTAGCGGGAAGGGAGACCCAGTACTTC
CDR3 protein: CASRLGLAGRETQYF

clone size: NA
J gene: TRBJ2-3
V gene: TRBV10-1
D gene: TRBD2
CDR3 DNA: TGCGCCAGGGTAGCGGGAGGGGCCGCAGATACGCAGTATTTT
CDR3 protein: CARVAGGAADTQYF

clone size: few
J gene: TRBJ2-3
V gene: TRBV5-4
D gene: TRBD2
CDR3 DNA: TGTGCCAGCAGCCAGGGACTAGCGGGAGGGCCCTCATATTTT
CDR3 protein: CASSQGLAGGPSYF

clone size: NA
J gene: TRBJ1-5
V gene: TRBV18
D gene: TRBD1
CDR3 DNA: TGTGCCAGCTCACAGGACAGGGATCAGCCCCAGCATTTT
CDR3 protein: CASSQDRDQPQHF

clone size: NA
J gene: TRBJ2-7
V gene: TRBV30
D gene: NA
CDR3 DNA: TGTGCCTGGGGAGCCTCTTACGAGCAGTACTTC
CDR3 protein: CAWGASYEQYF

clone size: NA
J gene: TRBJ2-7
V gene: TRBV7-7
D gene: NA
CDR3 DNA: TGTGCCAGCAGCCCTCGACAGGCAGGTTCCAGGCAGTACTTC
CDR3 protein: CASSPRQAGSRQYF

clone size: NA
J gene: TRBJ2-7
V gene: TRBV10-3
D gene: TRBD1
CDR3 DNA: TGTGCCATCAGCGGGACAGGGGACTACGAGCAGTACTTC
CDR3 protein: CAISGTGDYEQYF

clone size: NA
J gene: TRBJ2-7
V gene: TRBV5-4
D gene: TRBD1
CDR3 DNA: TGTGCCAGCAGGCCGACAGGGGGGGCCTACGAGCAGTACTTC
CDR3 protein: CASRPTGGAYEQYF